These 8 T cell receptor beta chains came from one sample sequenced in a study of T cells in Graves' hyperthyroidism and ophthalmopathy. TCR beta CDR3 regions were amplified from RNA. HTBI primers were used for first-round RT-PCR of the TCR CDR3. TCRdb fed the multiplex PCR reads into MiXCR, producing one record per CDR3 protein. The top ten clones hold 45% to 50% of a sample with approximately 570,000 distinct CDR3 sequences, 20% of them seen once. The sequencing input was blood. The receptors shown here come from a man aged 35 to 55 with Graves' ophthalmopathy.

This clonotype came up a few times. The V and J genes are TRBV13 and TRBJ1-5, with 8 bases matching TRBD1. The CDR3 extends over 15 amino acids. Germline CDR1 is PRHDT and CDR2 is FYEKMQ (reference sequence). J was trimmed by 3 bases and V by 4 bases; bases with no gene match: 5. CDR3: CASSSGQGFNQPQHF. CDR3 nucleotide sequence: TGTGCCAGCAGCTCAGGACAGGGCTTCAATCAGCCCCAGCATTTT.

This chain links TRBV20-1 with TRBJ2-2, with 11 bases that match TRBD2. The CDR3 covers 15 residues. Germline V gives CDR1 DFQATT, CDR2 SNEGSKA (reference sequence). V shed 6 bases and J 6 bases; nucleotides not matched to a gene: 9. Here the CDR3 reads CSASGTSGNAGELFF. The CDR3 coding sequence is TGCAGTGCCAGCGGGACTAGCGGTAATGCCGGGGAGCTGTTTTTT.

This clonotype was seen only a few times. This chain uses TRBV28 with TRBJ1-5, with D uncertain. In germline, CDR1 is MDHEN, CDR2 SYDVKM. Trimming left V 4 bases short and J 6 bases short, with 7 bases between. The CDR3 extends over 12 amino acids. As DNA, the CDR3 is TGTGCCAGCAGTTCGGTCGGTCAGCCCCAGCATTTT. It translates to CASSSVGQPQHF.

CDR3 loop: CASSPGPYGNEQFF. The CDR3 bases are TGTGCCAGCAGTCCCGGGCCTTATGGGAATGAGCAGTTCTTC. The V gene is TRBV27, the J gene TRBJ2-1; D not certain. The CDR3 is 14 residues long. Trimming cost V 5 bases and J 7 bases, with 15 bases left between them. Germline values: CDR1 MNHEY, CDR2 SMNVEV (reference sequence).

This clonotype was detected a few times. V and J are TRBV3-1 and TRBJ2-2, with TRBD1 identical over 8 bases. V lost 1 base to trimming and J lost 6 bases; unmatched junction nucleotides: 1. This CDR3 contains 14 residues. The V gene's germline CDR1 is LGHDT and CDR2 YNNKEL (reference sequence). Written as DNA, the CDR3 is TGTGCCAGCAGCCAAGCCAGGGGGCCCGGGGAGCTGTTTTTT. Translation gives CASSQARGPGELFF.

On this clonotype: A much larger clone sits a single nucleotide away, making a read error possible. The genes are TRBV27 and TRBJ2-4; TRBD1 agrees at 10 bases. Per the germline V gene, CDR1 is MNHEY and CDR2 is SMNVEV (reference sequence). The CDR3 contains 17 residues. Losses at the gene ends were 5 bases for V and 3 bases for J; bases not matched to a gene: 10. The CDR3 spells CASSLGMTGGVKNIQYF. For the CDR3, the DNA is TGTGCCAGCAGTCTAGGGATGACAGGGGGCGTCAAAAACATTCAGTACTTC.

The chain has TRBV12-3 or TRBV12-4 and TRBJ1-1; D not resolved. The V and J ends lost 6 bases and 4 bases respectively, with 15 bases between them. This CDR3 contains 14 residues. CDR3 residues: CASRANRLGTEAFF. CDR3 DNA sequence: TGTGCCAGCAGAGCTAATCGGCTGGGCACTGAAGCTTTCTTT.

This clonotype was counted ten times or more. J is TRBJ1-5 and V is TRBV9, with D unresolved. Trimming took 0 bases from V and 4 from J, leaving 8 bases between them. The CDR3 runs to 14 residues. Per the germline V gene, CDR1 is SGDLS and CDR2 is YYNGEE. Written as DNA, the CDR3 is TGTGCCAGCAGCGTAGGCGGAGGAAATCAGCCCCAGCATTTT. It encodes CASSVGGGNQPQHF.